This entry lists 31 T cell receptor beta chains sequenced from one sample in a study of shared clonotypes between healthy human individuals. Libraries were prepared by immunoSEQ multiplex PCR; TCRdb keeps only in-frame clonotypes and omits some of them. Among some 1,100,000 clones, approximately 78% were seen once, and the ten largest hold approximately 0.5%. Sequencing was done on a sample of memory CD4+ T cells from PBMCs. Specified subset: CD45RA-negative fraction. The receptors here all came from a man aged 18 to 35 in good health. Some clones in this sample may be carry-over from other donors' samples.

V gene TRBV11-2 combines with J gene TRBJ2-5, with D hard to call. Germline values: CDR1 SGHAT, CDR2 FQNNGV. V lost 4 bases and J lost 7, with 16 bases in between. CDR3 size: 14 residues. Here the CDR3 reads CASSSITRTGTQYF. The CDR3 coding sequence is TGTGCCAGCAGCTCCATCACCCGAACCGGGACCCAGTACTTC.

The chain employs TRBV27 and TRBJ1-1, with D perhaps TRBD1 (6 bases). The CDR3 is 13 amino acids. Trimming pared 8 bases from V and 1 base from J, leaving 11 bases between. Germline CDR1 reads MNHEY; CDR2 reads SMNVEV (reference sequence). CDR3 sequence: CASAKDRNTEAFF. DNA for the CDR3: TGTGCCAGCGCTAAGGACAGGAACACTGAAGCTTTCTTT.

This chain links TRBV15 with TRBJ2-3; 7 nucleotides align to TRBD1. Germline CDR1 reads LNHNV; CDR2 reads YYDKDF (reference sequence). With V trimmed by 2 bases and J by 6 bases, 17 bases remained unmatched. CDR3 size: 18 residues. The DNA for the CDR3 is TGTGCCACCAGCAGACCTACCGGGTTACAGGGGTCATGGGATACGCAGTATTTT. Protein: CATSRPTGLQGSWDTQYF.

V usage is TRBV7-2 and J usage is TRBJ2-4, with 14 bases aligning to TRBD2. This CDR3 spans 15 amino acids. V lost 4 bases, J lost 7 bases, and 3 bases stayed unmatched. Per the germline V gene, CDR1 is SGHTA and CDR2 is FQGNSA. CDR3: CASSSRLAGGNIQYF. For the CDR3, the DNA is TGTGCCAGCAGCTCTAGACTAGCGGGAGGGAACATTCAGTACTTC. The full variable domain, with the rest looked up from reference TRBV7-2 and TRBJ2-4, is GAGVSQSPSNKVTEKGKDVELRCDPISGHTALYWYRQSLGQGLEFLIYFQGNSAPDKSGLPSDRFSAERTGGSVSTLTIQRTQQEDSAVYLCASSSRLAGGNIQYFGAGTRLSVL.

With respect to this clone: A read error likely explains this, since a far larger clone differs by one base. This chain joins TRBV7-8 and TRBJ1-1; D may be TRBD1 (6 bases). The CDR3 is made up of 14 amino acids. Germline V gives CDR1 SGHVS, CDR2 FQNEAQ. Trimming took off 5 bases at V and 0 bases at J, with 10 bases between the two ends. CDR3 residues: CASSMDRLNTEAFF. CDR3 coding DNA: TGTGCCAGCAGCATGGACAGATTGAACACTGAAGCTTTCTTT.

This chain connects TRBV2 to TRBJ2-7, with no clear D. This CDR3 is 13 amino acids long. Germline V CDR1 and CDR2: SNHLY, FYNNEI. The V and J ends lost 5 bases and 3 bases respectively, with 11 bases between them. The CDR3 DNA reads as TGTGCCAGCAGTTTCCTAGAAGGCTACGAGCAGTACTTC. It is translated as CASSFLEGYEQYF.

Concerning this clone: A clone one base away is much larger, so this may be a read error. CDR3 amino acids: CASSFSGRSTDTQYF. For the CDR3, the DNA is TGTGCCAGCAGCTTTAGCGGGAGGTCCACAGATACGCAGTATTTT. This chain joins TRBV6-4 and TRBJ2-3, with 10 bases aligning to TRBD2. With 6 bases clipped from V and 2 bases from J, the junction kept 5 bases outside the gene matches. CDR3 length equals 15 residues. Germline V CDR1 and CDR2: MRHNA, SNTAGT.

The V call is TRBV5-1, the J call TRBJ2-5; D might be TRBD2 (7 bases). This CDR3 is 15 amino acids long. V was shortened by 3 bases and J by 3 bases, with 15 bases between the two germline ends. Germline lookup yields CDR1 SGHRS and CDR2 YFSETQ. Here the CDR3 DNA reads TGCGCCAGCAGCTGGCGGCAGGGGAGGGAAGAGACCCAGTACTTC. It codes for CASSWRQGREETQYF.

The V call is TRBV10-3, the J call TRBJ2-5; 7 bases are a match to TRBD2. Trimming removed 10 bases from V and 3 bases from J; junction bases left unmatched: 2. Germline V gene data show CDR1 as ENHRY and CDR2 as SYGVKD. This CDR3 contains 11 residues. The CDR3 sequence is CATSGEETQYF. Written as DNA, the CDR3 is TGTGCCACCAGCGGGGAAGAGACCCAGTACTTC.

The chain uses TRBV15 and TRBJ2-1; 11 bases are shared with TRBD2. Per the germline V gene, CDR1 is LNHNV and CDR2 is YYDKDF (reference sequence). The junction had 3 bases not matched to a gene; V was cut back by 1 base and J by 7 bases. There are 15 residues in the CDR3. CDR3 bases: TGTGCCACCAGCAGAGTACTAGCGGGAGTTAATGAGCAGTTCTTC. Amino acids: CATSRVLAGVNEQFF.

The V call is TRBV28, the J call TRBJ2-7, with D maybe TRBD1 (6 bases). V lost 5 bases, J lost 2 bases, and 16 bases lay in between. Germline V gives CDR1 MDHEN, CDR2 SYDVKM. This CDR3 contains 15 residues. CDR3 loop: CASSLRATGTYEQYF. The DNA for the CDR3 is TGTGCCAGCAGTCTGCGGGCCACAGGGACCTACGAGCAGTACTTC.

The chain combines TRBV6-1 with TRBJ2-7, with D unresolved. Trimming cost V 6 bases and J 2 bases, with 17 bases left between them. Germline V lookup: CDR1 MNHNS, CDR2 SASEGT. This CDR3 region has 15 residues. This CDR3 reads CASRTSLTPTYEQYF. Written as DNA, the CDR3 is TGTGCCAGCAGAACCAGCCTTACACCCACCTACGAGCAGTACTTC.

J is TRBJ2-7 and V is TRBV4-2; TRBD2 is a possible D gene (6 bases). Per the germline V gene, CDR1 is LGHNA and CDR2 is YNFKEQ. V was trimmed by 4 bases and J by 3 bases, leaving 22 bases between them. The CDR3 has 17 residues. DNA of the CDR3: TGTGCCAGCAGCCGCCGGGAGATATGGACGCCTTACTACGAGCAGTACTTC. Amino acid sequence: CASSRREIWTPYYEQYF.

V is TRBV19 and J is TRBJ2-7, with a possible D match to TRBD2 (5 bases). The V end lost 3 bases, the J end lost 7 bases, and 19 bases lay between the germline ends. Germline V gene lookup returns CDR1 LNHDA and CDR2 SQIVND (reference sequence). The CDR3 loop spans 15 amino acids. The CDR3 bases are TGTGCCAGTAGTATTCGTGGTGGGAGTAATTATGAGCAGTACTTC. Amino acids: CASSIRGGSNYEQYF.

The chain uses TRBV5-1 and TRBJ2-4; no clear D gene. V shed 0 bases and J shed 8 bases, with 12 bases lying between them. Germline CDR1 is SGHRS and CDR2 is YFSETQ. The length of the CDR3 is 14 residues. CDR3 coding DNA: TGCGCCAGCAGCTTGGGAGCGTTAGAGGACATTCAGTACTTC. It codes for CASSLGALEDIQYF.

The chain has TRBV5-1 and TRBJ2-2, with TRBD2 matching 7 bases. The CDR3 loop spans 14 amino acids. The V gene end was trimmed by 4 bases and the J gene end by 6 bases; junction bases not matched to a gene: 6. Germline loops: CDR1 SGHRS, CDR2 YFSETQ. CDR3 coding DNA: TGCGCCAGCAGCCGGTATAGCGGGTCCGGGGAGCTGTTTTTT. This sequence encodes CASSRYSGSGELFF.

The V call is TRBV28, the J call TRBJ1-2, with TRBD1 as a possible D gene (5 bases). This CDR3 spans 14 amino acids. Germline CDR1 reads MDHEN; CDR2 reads SYDVKM. The V end was cut by 8 bases, the J end by 0 bases, with 13 bases between. The CDR3 nucleotides are TGTGCCAGCTGCAGGGCCCCAGCTAACTATGGCTACACCTTC. Its translation: CASCRAPANYGYTF.

The chain links TRBV19 to TRBJ2-7; weak D call: TRBD1 (5 bases). The length of the CDR3 is 14 residues. V was shortened by 5 bases and J by 6 bases, with 17 bases between the two germline ends. Germline V gene data show CDR1 as LNHDA and CDR2 as SQIVND (reference sequence). The CDR3 sequence: CASSLRAQGSEQYF. The CDR3 bases are TGTGCCAGTAGTTTAAGGGCTCAGGGAAGCGAGCAGTACTTC.

The gene calls are TRBV5-1 and TRBJ2-5, with D perhaps TRBD2 (5 bases). Per germline, CDR1 SGHRS and CDR2 YFSETQ. The V and J ends lost 2 bases and 5 bases respectively, with 10 bases between them. The CDR3 loop spans 13 amino acids. As DNA, the CDR3 is TGCGCCAGCAGCTTAATGACGGGGGAGACCCAGTACTTC. Residues: CASSLMTGETQYF.

The CDR3 DNA reads TGCGCCAGCAGCCAACTTGGGGTTTGGCAGCCCCAGCATTTT. Encoded protein: CASSQLGVWQPQHF. V gene TRBV4-1 combines with J gene TRBJ1-5, with D hard to call. The CDR3 runs to 14 residues. The V end lost 2 bases, the J end lost 7 bases, and 12 bases lay between the germline ends. Looked up from germline, CDR1 is MGHRA and CDR2 is YSYEKL.

V is TRBV30 and J is TRBJ2-7; a possible D gene is TRBD1 (5 bases). With 3 bases removed from V and 6 bases from J, the gap between germline ends came to 15 bases. The CDR3 spans 13 residues. CDR1 GTSNPN and CDR2 SVGIG come from the germline V gene (reference sequence). CDR3: CAWSATLQGEQYF. DNA for the CDR3: TGTGCCTGGAGCGCTACTCTTCAGGGCGAGCAGTACTTC.

The rearrangement uses TRBV29-1 and TRBJ2-5; D gene uncertain. Germline V gene sequence: CDR1 SQVTM, CDR2 ANQGSEA. V was trimmed by 6 bases and J by 5 bases, leaving 13 bases between them. This CDR3 is 12 amino acids long. CDR3: CSVEHPAETQYF. CDR3 sequence (DNA): TGCAGCGTCGAACATCCTGCGGAGACCCAGTACTTC.

The chain has TRBV28 and TRBJ2-6, with D maybe TRBD2 (5 bases). V was trimmed by 6 bases and J by 2 bases, leaving 14 bases between them. The germline CDR1 and CDR2 sequences are MDHEN and SYDVKM. This CDR3 spans 16 amino acids. CDR3 in DNA: TGTGCCAGCAGACTAACCGGGAACCCTGGGGCCAACGTCCTGACTTTC. The encoded protein is CASRLTGNPGANVLTF. The full variable domain, with the rest looked up from reference TRBV28 and TRBJ2-6, is DVKVTQSSRYLVKRTGEKVFLECVQDMDHENMFWYRQDPGLGLRLIYFSYDVKMKEKGDIPEGYSVSREKKERFSLILESASTNQTSMYLCASRLTGNPGANVLTFGAGSRLTVL.

V and J are TRBV5-1 and TRBJ2-7; TRBD2 matches 10 bases. The CDR3 spans 17 residues. Germline V gives CDR1 SGHRS, CDR2 YFSETQ. V shed 0 bases, J shed 9 bases, and the junction held 15 bases outside the gene matches. The CDR3 coding sequence is TGCGCCAGCAGCTTGGAGCGTGTGGCTAGCGGGAGTCATTTGCAGTACTTC. This gives the protein CASSLERVASGSHLQYF.

In this sample, this clone turned up a few times. This sample includes further DNA sequences coding for the same CDR3. The J gene is TRBJ2-1, the V gene TRBV29-1; no firm D call. The germline V and J ends were trimmed by 2 bases and 3 bases, with 2 bases remaining between them. This CDR3 has 11 amino acids. From germline, CDR1 is SQVTM and CDR2 ANQGSEA. CDR3 amino acids: CSVENYNEQFF. CDR3 coding DNA: TGCAGCGTTGAAAACTACAATGAGCAGTTCTTC.

This chain connects TRBV6-5 to TRBJ1-3, with D unresolved. CDR3 length: 16 residues. The germline CDR1 and CDR2 sequences are MNHEY and SVGAGI. Deletions cut 2 bases from V and 0 bases from J, with 11 bases between. The CDR3 DNA is TGTGCCAGCAGTTACACAAGACGGAGCTCTGGAAACACCATATATTTT. Protein: CASSYTRRSSGNTIYF.

The V and J genes are TRBV5-8 and TRBJ1-5; unclear D gene. Trimming took 0 bases from V and 0 from J, leaving 10 bases between them. Per the germline V gene, CDR1 is SGHTS and CDR2 is YDEGEE. The CDR3 is made up of 16 amino acids. For the CDR3, the DNA is TGTGCCAGCAGCTTGGGCACGGAGGGTAGCAATCAGCCCCAGCATTTT. The encoded protein is CASSLGTEGSNQPQHF.

The chain uses TRBV28 and TRBJ2-5, with D uncertain. Germline V CDR1 and CDR2: MDHEN, SYDVKM. With 5 bases removed from V and 5 bases from J, the gap between germline ends came to 9 bases. The CDR3 consists of 12 residues. Here the CDR3 reads CASSPYVETQYF. The CDR3 nucleotides are TGTGCCAGCAGTCCCTACGTCGAGACCCAGTACTTC.

This clone was detected only once. The chain carries TRBV2 and TRBJ1-3, with TRBD1 matching 8 bases. This CDR3 spans 15 amino acids. V lost 4 bases, J lost 4 bases, and 6 bases stayed unmatched. The V gene's germline CDR1 is SNHLY and CDR2 FYNNEI. The CDR3 reads CASSVDRVAGNTIYF. CDR3 nucleotides: TGTGCCAGCAGTGTGGACAGGGTGGCCGGAAACACCATATATTTT. The full variable domain, rest sourced from reference TRBV2 and TRBJ1-3, is EPEVTQTPSHQVTQMGQEVILRCVPISNHLYFYWYRQILGQKVEFLVSFYNNEISEKSEIFDDQFSVERPDGSNFTLKIRSTKLEDSAMYFCASSVDRVAGNTIYFGEGSWLTVV.

This chain's CDR3 is CASSLGQEAAKNIQYF. The CDR3 DNA reads TGTGCCAGCAGCCTGGGACAGGAGGCGGCCAAAAACATTCAGTACTTC. The V call is TRBV5-4, the J call TRBJ2-4; the match to TRBD1 covers 8 bases. V gave up 4 bases and J gave up 1 base; unmatched junction bases: 7. The CDR3 sequence is 16 residues long. Germline CDR1 reads SGHNT; CDR2 reads YYREEE (reference sequence).

A single count supports this clone. The genes are TRBV6-6 and TRBJ1-5, with D hard to call. The CDR3 spans 14 residues. Looked up from germline, CDR1 is MNHNY and CDR2 is SVGAGI (reference sequence). Trimming took 7 bases from V and 0 from J, leaving 10 bases between them. CDR3 in amino acids: CASTSDYSNQPQHF. The CDR3 coding sequence is TGTGCCAGCACCTCGGATTATAGCAATCAGCCCCAGCATTTT.